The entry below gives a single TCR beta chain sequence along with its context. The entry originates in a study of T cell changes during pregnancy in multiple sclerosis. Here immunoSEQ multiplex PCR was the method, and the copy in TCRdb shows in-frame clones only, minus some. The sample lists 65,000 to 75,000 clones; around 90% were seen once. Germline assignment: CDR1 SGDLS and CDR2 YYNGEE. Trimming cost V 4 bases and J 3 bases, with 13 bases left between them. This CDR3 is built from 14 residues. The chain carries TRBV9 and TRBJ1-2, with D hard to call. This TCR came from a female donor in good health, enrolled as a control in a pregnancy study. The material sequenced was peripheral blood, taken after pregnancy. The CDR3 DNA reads TGTGCCAGCAGCCGAAGTCGGGTCGACTATGGCTACACCTTC. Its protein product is CASSRSRVDYGYTF.